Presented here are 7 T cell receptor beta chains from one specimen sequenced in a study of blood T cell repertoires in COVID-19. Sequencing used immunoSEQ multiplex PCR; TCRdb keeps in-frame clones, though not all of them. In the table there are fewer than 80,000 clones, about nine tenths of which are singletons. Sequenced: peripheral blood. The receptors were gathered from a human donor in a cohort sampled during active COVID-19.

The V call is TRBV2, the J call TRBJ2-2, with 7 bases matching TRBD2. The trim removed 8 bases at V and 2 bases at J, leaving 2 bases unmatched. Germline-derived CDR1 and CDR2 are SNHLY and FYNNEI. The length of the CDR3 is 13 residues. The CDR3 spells CASRTRNTGELFF. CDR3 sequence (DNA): TGTGCCAGCCGGACTAGAAACACCGGGGAGCTGTTTTTT.

The CDR3 is CASNSGLAGGNEQFF. The CDR3 DNA sequence: TGTGCCAGTAACTCAGGACTAGCGGGAGGAAATGAGCAGTTCTTC. The chain is built from TRBV19 and TRBJ2-1; 14 nucleotides agree with TRBD2. The CDR3 is 15 residues long. The germline V gene encodes CDR1 LNHDA and CDR2 SQIVND (reference sequence). V lost 7 bases to trimming and J lost 7 bases; unmatched junction nucleotides: 6.

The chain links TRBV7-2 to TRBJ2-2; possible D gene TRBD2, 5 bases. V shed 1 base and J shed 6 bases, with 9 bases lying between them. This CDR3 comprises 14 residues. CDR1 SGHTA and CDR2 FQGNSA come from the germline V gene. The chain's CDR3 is CASSLVAGAGELFF. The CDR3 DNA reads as TGTGCCAGCAGCTTAGTCGCCGGGGCCGGGGAGCTGTTTTTT.

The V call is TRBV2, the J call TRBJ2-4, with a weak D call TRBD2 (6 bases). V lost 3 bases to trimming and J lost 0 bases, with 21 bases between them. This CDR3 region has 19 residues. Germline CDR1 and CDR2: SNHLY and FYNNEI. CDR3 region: CASSDSGVGVIIAKNIQYF. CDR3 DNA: TGTGCCAGCAGTGATTCGGGAGTTGGGGTAATTATAGCCAAAAACATTCAGTACTTC.

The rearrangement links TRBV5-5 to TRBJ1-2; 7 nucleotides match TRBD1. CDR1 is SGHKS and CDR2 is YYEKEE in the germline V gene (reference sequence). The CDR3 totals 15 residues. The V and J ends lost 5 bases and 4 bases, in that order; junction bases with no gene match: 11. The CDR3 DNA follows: TGTGCCAGCAGGCATCCGGGACAGCCTACCTATGGCTACACCTTC. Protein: CASRHPGQPTYGYTF.

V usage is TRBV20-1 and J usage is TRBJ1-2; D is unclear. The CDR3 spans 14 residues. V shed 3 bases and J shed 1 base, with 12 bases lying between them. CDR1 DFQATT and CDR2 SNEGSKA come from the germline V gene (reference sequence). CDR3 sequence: CSASATDFNYGYTF. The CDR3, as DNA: TGCAGTGCTAGTGCTACGGACTTTAACTATGGCTACACCTTC.

CDR3 coding DNA: TGTGCCAGCGGACAGGGGACCTACGAGCAGTACTTC. It yields the protein CASGQGTYEQYF. The genes are TRBV2 and TRBJ2-7, with 9 bases matching TRBD1. Germline-derived CDR1 and CDR2 are SNHLY and FYNNEI. Unmatched junction bases numbered 1, after V lost 8 bases and J lost 2 bases. CDR3 length: 12 residues.